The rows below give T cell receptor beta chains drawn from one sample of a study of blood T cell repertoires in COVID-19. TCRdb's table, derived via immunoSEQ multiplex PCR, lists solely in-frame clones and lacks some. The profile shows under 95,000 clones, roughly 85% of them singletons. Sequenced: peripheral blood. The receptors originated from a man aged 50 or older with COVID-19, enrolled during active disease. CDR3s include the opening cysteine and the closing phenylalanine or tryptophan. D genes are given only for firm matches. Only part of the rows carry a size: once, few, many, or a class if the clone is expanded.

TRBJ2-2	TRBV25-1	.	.	TGTGCCAGCAGTGAACCGGGACAGAACACCGGGGAGCTGTTTTTT	CASSEPGQNTGELFF
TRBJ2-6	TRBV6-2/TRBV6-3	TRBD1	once	TGTGCCAGCAGTTACGGGGGGACAGGGGTTTCCGGGGCCAACGTCCTGACTTTC	CASSYGGTGVSGANVLTF
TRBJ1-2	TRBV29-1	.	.	TGCAGCGTGGGAGAAACGGGTAGGATACTCGGATCCCCGGTCACCTTC	CSVGETGRILGSPVTF
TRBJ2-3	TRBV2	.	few	TGTGCCAGCAGTGAGGCCAATCGGGGCACAGATACGCAGTATTTT	CASSEANRGTDTQYF
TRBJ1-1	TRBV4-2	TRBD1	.	TGTGCCAGCAGCCAAGAAAGAGGGACAGGTCTAGCTTTCTTT	CASSQERGTGLAFF
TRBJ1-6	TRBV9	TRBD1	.	TGTGCCAGCAGCGTAGGCCCCCAGGGGGCTGATTCACCCCTCCACTTT	CASSVGPQGADSPLHF
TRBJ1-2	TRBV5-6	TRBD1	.	TGTGCCAGCAGCCCTGCCGGACAGGGAAGCTATGGCTACACCTTC	CASSPAGQGSYGYTF
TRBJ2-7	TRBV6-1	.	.	TGTGCCAGCAGTGAATTTGGCGGCAGCTCCTACGAGCAGTACTTC	CASSEFGGSSYEQYF
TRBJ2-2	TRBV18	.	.	TGTGCCAGCTCACCATGGGAAGGGGCTGGCACCGGGGAGCTGTTTTTT	CASSPWEGAGTGELFF
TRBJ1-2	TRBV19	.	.	TGTGCCAGTAGTACGACAGGACCCCTGAACGTAGGCTACACCTTC	CASSTTGPLNVGYTF
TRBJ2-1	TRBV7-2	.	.	TGTGCCAGCAGCTCCCAAGGGGGGGCTAGCGGAGGATATGAGCAGTTCTTC	CASSSQGGASGGYEQFF
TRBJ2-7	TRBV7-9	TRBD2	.	TGTGCCAGCAGCTTAACGACTAGCGGGGGATTAGAGCAGTACTTC	CASSLTTSGGLEQYF
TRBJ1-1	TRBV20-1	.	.	TGCAGTGCCTCCTCGTTGGGGCGAGCTTTCTTT	CSASSLGRAFF
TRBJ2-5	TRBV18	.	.	TGTGCCAGCTCACCACCACAGGTAGAGACCCAGTACTTC	CASSPPQVETQYF
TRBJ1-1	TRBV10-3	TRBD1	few	TGTGCCATCAGACAGGGGGTGAACACTGAAGCTTTCTTT	CAIRQGVNTEAFF
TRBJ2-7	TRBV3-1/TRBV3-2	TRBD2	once	TGTGCCAGCAGCCTAACCGGGACTAGCGGCTCCTACGAGCAGTACTTC	CASSLTGTSGSYEQYF
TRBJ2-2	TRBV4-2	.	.	TGTGCCAGCAGCCAAGGTCTCGCGGATTTTGCCGGGGAGCTGTTTTTT	CASSQGLADFAGELFF
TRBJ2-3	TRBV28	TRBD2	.	TGTGCCAGCAGTTTAGGTACTAGCGGGAGATGGGGGCGAGATACGCAGTATTTT	CASSLGTSGRWGRDTQYF
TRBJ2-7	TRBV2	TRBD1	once	TGTGCCAGCAGTTTCCGGACAGGCGGTCACTACGAGCAGTACTTC	CASSFRTGGHYEQYF
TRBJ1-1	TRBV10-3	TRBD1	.	TGTGCCATCAGTTCACAGGGGGCGAACACTGAAGCTTTCTTT	CAISSQGANTEAFF
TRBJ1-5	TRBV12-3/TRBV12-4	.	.	TGTGCCAGCAGCCGCACGGGTAATCAGCCCCAGCATTTT	CASSRTGNQPQHF
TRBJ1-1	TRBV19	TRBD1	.	TGTGCCAGTAGTATAGGGGCAACAGGGGGGAGCACTGAAGCTTTCTTT	CASSIGATGGSTEAFF
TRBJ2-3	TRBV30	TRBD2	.	TGTGCCCACGCGGGACTAGCGACAGATACGCAGTATTTT	CAHAGLATDTQYF
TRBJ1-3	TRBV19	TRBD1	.	TGTGCCAGCTCCGGACAGGTTGGAAACACCATATATTTT	CASSGQVGNTIYF
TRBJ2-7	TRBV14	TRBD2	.	TGTGCCAGCAGCGAGTCGGGAGGCCTTGGCAAGCAGTACTTC	CASSESGGLGKQYF
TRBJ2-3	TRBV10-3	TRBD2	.	TGTGCCATGAAGCCGGGACTAGCTACGCAGTATTTT	CAMKPGLATQYF
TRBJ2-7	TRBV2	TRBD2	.	TGTGCCAGCAGTGAAGCGCGAATAGCGGGGACCTACGAGCAGTACTTC	CASSEARIAGTYEQYF
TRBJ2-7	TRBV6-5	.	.	TGTGCCAGCAGTTTACTGGGCTCCGGAGGCGACGAGCAGTACTTC	CASSLLGSGGDEQYF
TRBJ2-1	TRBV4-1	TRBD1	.	TGCGCCAGCAGCCAAACAGGGGGTAGGGGCAATGAGCAGTTCTTC	CASSQTGGRGNEQFF
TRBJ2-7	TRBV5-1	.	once	TGCGCCAGCAGCTTGGCCCCGGACAGCTCCTACGAGCAGTACTTC	CASSLAPDSSYEQYF
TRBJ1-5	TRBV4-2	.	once	TGTGCCAGCAGCCAAGATCTGTTTGGAGGGTCCTATCAGCCCCAGCATTTT	CASSQDLFGGSYQPQHF
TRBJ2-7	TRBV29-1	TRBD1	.	TGCAGCGCTCGACAGGGTTTGGAGCAGTACTTC	CSARQGLEQYF